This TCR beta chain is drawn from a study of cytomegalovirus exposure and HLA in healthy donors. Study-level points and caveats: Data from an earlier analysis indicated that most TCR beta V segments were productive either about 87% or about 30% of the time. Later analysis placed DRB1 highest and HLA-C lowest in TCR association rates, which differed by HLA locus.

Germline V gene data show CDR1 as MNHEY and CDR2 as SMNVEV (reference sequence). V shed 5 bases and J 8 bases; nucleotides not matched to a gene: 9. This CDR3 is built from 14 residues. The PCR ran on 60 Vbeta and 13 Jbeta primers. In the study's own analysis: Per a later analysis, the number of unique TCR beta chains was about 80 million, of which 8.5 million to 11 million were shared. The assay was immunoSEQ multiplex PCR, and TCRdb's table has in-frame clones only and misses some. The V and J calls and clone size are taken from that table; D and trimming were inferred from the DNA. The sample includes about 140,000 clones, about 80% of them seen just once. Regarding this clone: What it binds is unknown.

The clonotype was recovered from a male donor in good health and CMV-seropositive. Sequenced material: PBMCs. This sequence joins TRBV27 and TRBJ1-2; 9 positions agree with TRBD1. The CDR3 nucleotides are TGTGCCAGCAGTCCACAGGGGGCGCTTGGGGGCTACACCTTC. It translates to CASSPQGALGGYTF.